Following are 24 T cell receptor beta chains from one sample sequenced in a study of breast tumors, draining lymph nodes, adjacent tissues. MiXCR, applied by TCRdb to the multiplex PCR reads, yields one record per CDR3 protein. This sample has 66,000 or so distinct CDR3 sequences, with 40% to 55% found just once. The sequenced sample consisted of breast tumor tissue. The receptor source for this set is a female donor with breast cancer. Some clones in this sample may be carry-over from other donors' samples.

The DNA of the CDR3 is TGTGCCAGCAGTGTTCAGGCGGGGAACACTGAAGCTTTCTTT. It is translated as CASSVQAGNTEAFF. The chain links TRBV6-4 to TRBJ1-1; D gene unclear. V gave up 4 bases and J gave up 1 base, with 10 bases separating them. Germline lookup yields CDR1 MRHNA and CDR2 SNTAGT. CDR3 length: 14 residues.

The chain has TRBV18 and TRBJ2-2; D possibly corresponds to TRBD1 (6 bases). V was trimmed by 4 bases and J by 3 bases, leaving 9 bases between them. Looked up from germline, CDR1 is KGHSH and CDR2 is LQKENI. The CDR3 has 14 amino acids. The CDR3 here is CASSRGHYTGELFF. The CDR3 region has the DNA TGTGCCAGCTCACGGGGACATTACACCGGGGAGCTGTTTTTT. Using reference TRBV18 and TRBJ2-2 for the parts outside the CDR3, the full variable domain is NAGVMQNPRHLVRRRGQEARLRCSPMKGHSHVYWYRQLPEEGLKFMVYLQKENIIDESGMPKERFSAEFPKEGPSILRIQQVVRGDSAAYFCASSRGHYTGELFFGEGSRLTVL.

This clonotype appeared many times. A much larger clone is a single base away; this may be a read error. This chain connects TRBV7-7 to TRBJ2-6, with a weak D call TRBD1 (5 bases). The CDR3 is 15 amino acids. Germline CDR1 and CDR2: SSHAT and FNYEAQ (reference sequence). CDR3 nucleotides: TGTGCTAGCAGCTTAACCAACTCTGGGGCCAACGTCCTGCCTTTC. This translates into CASSLTNSGANVLPF.

This clonotype is termed medium-sized (0.01 to 0.1%). This sequence joins TRBV7-3 and TRBJ2-2; 9 positions match TRBD1. Germline CDR1 reads SGHTA; CDR2 reads FQGTGA. CDR3 length: 16 residues. J lost 5 bases, V lost 0 bases, and 4 bases had no gene match. The CDR3, as DNA: TGTGCCAGCAGCTTAACGGGAGACAGGGGGACCGGGGAGCTGTTTTTT. Translating gives CASSLTGDRGTGELFF.

By share, this clonotype counts as medium-sized. The genes are TRBV5-1 and TRBJ2-3; D is tentatively TRBD1 or TRBD2 (5 bases each). The CDR3 sequence is 16 residues long. V shed 4 bases and J shed 7 bases, with 22 bases lying between them. Per the germline V gene, CDR1 is SGHRS and CDR2 is YFSETQ. CDR3 sequence (DNA): TGCGCCAGCAGCGAGGCCAACTCAGGGAGACGAAATACGCAGTATTTT. This encodes CASSEANSGRRNTQYF.

The J gene is TRBJ2-7, the V gene TRBV2; 10 bases are shared with TRBD2. CDR1 is SNHLY, CDR2 FYNNEI, per germline. The CDR3 runs 15 residues. Trimming removed 7 bases from V and 3 bases from J; junction bases left unmatched: 9. The CDR3 DNA reads as TGTGCCAGCATTAAAAGGACTAGCGGTTACTACGAGCAGTACTTC. This codes for CASIKRTSGYYEQYF.

In the case of this clonotype: This may come from a read error, since a much larger clone is one base off. The rearrangement uses TRBV19 and TRBJ1-1; maybe TRBD1 (5 bases). This CDR3 contains 17 residues. CDR1 and CDR2 from the germline V gene are LNHDA and SQIVND (reference sequence). For the CDR3, the DNA is TGTGCCAGTAGTATTTCCGGGGACGGTTTAATGAACACTGGAGCTTTCTTT. This translates into CASSISGDGLMNTGAFF.

This clonotype showed up many times. The chain carries TRBV5-5 and TRBJ2-7, with 7 bases that match TRBD2. V gave up 5 bases and J gave up 4 bases; unmatched junction bases: 9. This CDR3 is 14 amino acids long. CDR1 and CDR2 from the germline V gene are SGHKS and YYEKEE (reference sequence). CDR3 in amino acids: CASSVWGGSYEQYF. In DNA form, the CDR3 reads TGTGCCAGCAGTGTATGGGGCGGGAGTTACGAGCAGTACTTC.

This clonotype occurred many times. The chain links TRBV4-1 to TRBJ2-1; D gene ambiguous. Germline CDR1 and CDR2: MGHRA and YSYEKL. V dropped 1 base and J dropped 7 bases, with 20 bases sitting between them. The CDR3 is 17 amino acids. The CDR3 loop is CASSQGGLAHPSNEQFF. The CDR3, as DNA: TGCGCCAGCAGCCAAGGGGGTCTGGCTCACCCCTCTAATGAGCAGTTCTTC.

For this clonotype: This could be a read error, since a much larger clone is one nucleotide away. The conserved phenylalanine or tryptophan normally closing the CDR3 is absent here, so this likely arose from a read error. The gene calls are TRBV10-3 and TRBJ1-2; the D is unclear. In germline, CDR1 is ENHRY, CDR2 SYGVKD. Trimming shortened V by 4 bases and J by 0 bases, and 6 bases separated the two germline ends. This CDR3 has 13 residues. The CDR3 nucleotides read TGTGCCATCAGTGGGTACACTAACTATGGCTACACCCTC. As protein: CAISGYTNYGYTL.

There are many counts of this clonotype. The rearrangement links TRBV4-1 to TRBJ2-3; the D is unclear. V was shortened by 3 bases and J by 7 bases, with 14 bases between the two germline ends. Germline V gene lookup returns CDR1 MGHRA and CDR2 YSYEKL. This CDR3 is 14 amino acids long. The CDR3 DNA reads TGCGCCAGCAGCCAGTTTTTGACCGGTTATACGCAGTATTTT. Protein: CASSQFLTGYTQYF.

Many counts were recorded for this clonotype. The V gene is TRBV25-1, the J gene TRBJ2-1; possible D gene TRBD2, 5 bases. The V and J ends lost 4 bases and 2 bases respectively, with 9 bases between them. CDR3 length equals 14 residues. The germline CDR1 and CDR2 sequences are MGHDK and SYGVNS. CDR3 sequence (DNA): TGTGCCAGCAGTGGAGAGGGTGCCTACAATGAGCAGTTCTTC. Encoded protein: CASSGEGAYNEQFF. Complete variable domain (other parts from reference TRBV25-1 and TRBJ2-1): EADIYQTPRYLVIGTGKKITLECSQTMGHDKMYWYQQDPGMELHLIHYSYGVNSTEKGDLSSESTVSRIRTEHFPLTLESARPSHTSQYLCASSGEGAYNEQFFGPGTRLTVL.

As to this clonotype: A junction end diverges from the germline sequence, so it may reflect a read error. The V and J genes are TRBV19 and TRBJ2-3; D is perhaps TRBD2 (5 bases). Germline lookup yields CDR1 LNHDA and CDR2 SQIVND (reference sequence). The CDR3 has 13 residues. CDR3 DNA sequence: TGTGCCTGTAGTAGGAGGTCCACAGATACGCAGTACTTT. Encoded protein: CACSRRSTDTQYF.

Points on this clonotype: A read error may be the cause here, since a much bigger clone is one base away. The rearrangement links TRBV2 to TRBJ2-3; 10 bases are a match to TRBD2. The CDR3 runs to 15 residues. CDR1 is SNHLY, CDR2 FYNNEI, per germline. The junction had 9 bases not matched to a gene; V was cut back by 6 bases and J by 6 bases. Here the CDR3 DNA reads TGTGCCAGCAGATCACAGAGCGGGGGGGGGGATACGCAGTATTTT. The encoded protein is CASRSQSGGGDTQYF.

The chain employs TRBV9 and TRBJ1-4, with D maybe TRBD1 (6 bases). The V gene lost 3 bases and the J gene lost 6 bases, with 6 bases spanning the gap. Germline V lookup: CDR1 SGDLS, CDR2 YYNGEE. The CDR3 length is 12 residues. CDR3 nucleotides: TGTGCCAGCAGCGCAGGGGATGAAAAACTGTTTTTT. Encoded protein: CASSAGDEKLFF.

The chain has TRBV11-3 and TRBJ1-6, with 7 bases lining up with TRBD1. The junction had 10 bases not matched to a gene; V was cut back by 4 bases and J by 10 bases. This CDR3 has 15 residues. CDR1 is SGHNT and CDR2 is YENEEA in the germline V gene. CDR3 protein: CASSSPITGVSPLHF. The CDR3 DNA follows: TGTGCCAGCAGCTCACCCATTACAGGGGTCTCACCCCTCCACTTT.

This clonotype was seen a few times. The chain employs TRBV28 and TRBJ2-7; D unclear. Germline loops: CDR1 MDHEN, CDR2 SYDVKM. Between the trimmed V and J ends, which lost 8 bases and 8 bases, there was a span of 13 bases. The CDR3 length is 11 residues. CDR3 DNA: TGTGCCAGCGGACCCGGACGGAAGCAGTACTTC. This sequence encodes CASGPGRKQYF.

As concerns this clonotype: The CDR3 ends on some other residue instead of the conserved phenylalanine or tryptophan, so this is likely a read error. The chain is built from TRBV4-1 and TRBJ2-7, with 8 bases matching TRBD1. The germline gives CDR1 MGHRA, CDR2 YSYEKL. The CDR3 contains 17 residues. V was clipped by 1 base and J by 3 bases; unmatched bases: 11. CDR3 residues: CASSQGGTGISYYEQYL. Written as DNA, the CDR3 is TGCGCCAGCAGCCAAGGTGGGACAGGCATTTCATACTACGAGCAGTACCTC.

This clonotype was found many times. The chain employs TRBV13 and TRBJ2-6; D is unresolved. This CDR3 comprises 14 residues. From germline, CDR1 is PRHDT and CDR2 FYEKMQ (reference sequence). V dropped 0 bases and J dropped 4 bases, with 4 bases sitting between them. For the CDR3, the DNA is TGTGCCAGCAGCTTAGGGACAGGGGCCAACGTCCTGACTTTC. Protein sequence: CASSLGTGANVLTF.

Remarks on this clonotype: Lacking the conserved final phenylalanine or tryptophan, this CDR3 likely reflects a read error. The V gene is TRBV18, the J gene TRBJ2-3, with TRBD1 matching over 12 bases. The CDR3 spans 16 residues. CDR1 and CDR2 from the germline V gene are KGHSH and LQKENI. V trimming: 4 bases; J trimming: 3 bases; junction bases outside the gene matches: 5. For the CDR3, the DNA is TGTGCCAGCTCACTAGGGGACAGGGGGCCGACAGATACGCAGTATTTG. It is translated as CASSLGDRGPTDTQYL.

This chain connects TRBV6-5 to TRBJ1-5; TRBD1 matches at 7 bases. The CDR3 has 13 residues. After removal of 6 bases from V and 5 bases from J, the junction contained 4 bases not matched to a gene. Per germline, CDR1 MNHEY and CDR2 SVGAGI. The CDR3 reads CASRRDSHQPQHF. CDR3 coding DNA: TGTGCCAGCAGACGGGACAGTCATCAGCCCCAGCATTTT.

This clonotype has at least ten counts. A read error is possible here, since a much larger clone lies one base away. For the CDR3, the DNA is TGCAGTGCTAGGCTCGGCGGGAGGTACACTGAGCAGTTCTTC. Residues: CSARLGGRYTEQFF. The genes are TRBV20-1 and TRBJ2-1, with 8 bases fitting TRBD2. This CDR3 contains 14 residues. The germline V gene encodes CDR1 DFQATT and CDR2 SNEGSKA (reference sequence).

This clonotype was observed a single time. This could be a read error, since a much larger clone is one nucleotide away. The V gene is TRBV6-5, the J gene TRBJ2-1; D is unclear. Germline V lookup: CDR1 MNHEY, CDR2 SVGAGI. Trimming pared 5 bases from V and 2 bases from J, leaving 10 bases between. The CDR3 has 14 amino acids. The CDR3 DNA sequence: TGTGCCAGCAGTCACGGACGCACCTACAATGAGCAGTTCTTC. This gives the protein CASSHGRTYNEQFF.

The CDR3 loop reads CASSSEGANKQFF. In DNA form, the CDR3 reads TGTGCCAGCAGCTCCGAGGGAGCTAATAAGCAGTTCTTC. The chain uses TRBV7-3 and TRBJ2-1; maybe TRBD2 (5 bases). CDR3 length equals 13 residues. V was pared by 4 bases and J by 11 bases, with 15 bases between. Germline V lookup: CDR1 SGHTA, CDR2 FQGTGA.